This T cell receptor beta chain was documented in a study of blood T cells in healthy people across ages (dated by TCRdb to 2014 to 2015). General notes on the study: In model experiments, template switching captured roughly one uniquely barcoded TCR beta cDNA molecule for every two T cells. The study measured age-related changes in TCR beta repertoire diversity using deep sequencing normalized with unique cDNA molecular identifiers. Donors of different ages were randomly distributed across sequencing lanes to avoid experimental bias. Two additional independent replicas of 1 million unique cDNA reads from the same blood draw were analyzed for two donors (one aged 18 to 30 and one aged 80 or older). Donors were grouped into four age groups: young (average approximately 15 years), middle-aged (around 39), aged (around 60) and long-lived (just over 80).

Systemically healthy Caucasian individuals from Russia, approximately 39 in total and aged roughly 6 to 90 years, were included as donors. Ten milliliters of peripheral blood were drawn from each donor into EDTA-treated Vacutainer tubes. Ficoll-Paque density-gradient centrifugation was used to isolate PBMCs, with at least 7 million per sample. Total RNA, at least 6 micrograms per sample, was extracted from PBMCs with Trizol reagent. For every donor, flow cytometry on a PBMC aliquot measured the percentage of naive CD45RAhigh/CD27high T cells. The library was obtained by 5' RACE. TCRdb records Illumina HiSeq 2500 as the sequencer. A second roughly 6 to 12 cycle PCR used a sample-barcoded 5' primer and a J-beta primer mix. A unique molecular identifier was introduced onto each TCR beta cDNA molecule by a template-switch 5' adaptor carrying 12 random nucleotides. Each sample yielded at least 2.5 million CDR3-containing paired-end reads. First-strand cDNA synthesis was performed from all RNA using the Mint cDNA synthesis kit, with priming by a TRBC-specific oligonucleotide. After uracil-DNA glycosylase treatment, a first 18-cycle PCR used universal primers M1SS and BC2_uni_R on all cDNA. The authors' pipeline ran thus. For normalization, 1 million high-quality reads were randomly selected from each sample, with every read carrying a distinct molecular identifier. Reads with shared molecular identifiers were discarded instead of being binned into consensus sequences. MiTCR, set to a Q25 quality threshold and the strictest error-elimination algorithm, was used for CDR3 identification, clonotype clustering and error correction. A nonparametric unseen species model with Euler transformation was used to estimate lower-bound total TCR beta diversity. TCRdb applied fastp at Q25 and MiXCR to the public reads, then kept only in-frame beta chains. Rows are unified per CDR3 protein, each entry keeping the most common DNA and genes. None of the V and J calls come from the authors' own analysis; TCRdb made them. The sample has about 620,000 distinct CDR3 sequences on record, around 20% of them singletons. Together, the top ten hold approximately 3.6% of the sample.

This clonotype has ten or more counts. Its antigen has not been determined. No much larger clone exists at a distance of one base, and base qualities are not known. Study-wide conclusions, independent of this receptor: As age increased, observed TCR beta diversity per million T cells dropped in a roughly linear way, and a significant reduction was already evident by age 40. Compared with the aged group, more naive CD4+ T cells, fewer expanded clones and increased TCR diversity were shown by the long-lived group, suggesting age selection. Because profiling used bulk unsorted PBMCs, naive and antigen-experienced compartments could not be compared conclusively. Estimates of total diversity based on one million sequenced T cells were considered lower bounds and underestimates. The CMV infection status of donors was not known, potentially confounding age-related changes in expanded clonotypes. A strong correlation was found between observed TCR beta diversity and the percentage of naive T cells measured by flow cytometry.

V drops 6 bases and J drops 0 bases, leaving 6 bases in between. Taken from the germline V gene (reference sequence), the CDR1 and CDR2 loops are LNHDA and SQIVND. Reading from cysteine to phenylalanine, the CDR3 counts 13 amino acids. Only the CDR3 DNA stays, 39 bases, in frame from base 1. This TCR came from a man between 70 and 80 years old in good health. Material for sequencing was blood. This chain is built from TRBV19 and TRBJ1-5; TRBD1 is possibly the D segment (6 matching bases). The DNA sequence is as follows: TGTGCCAGTAGCAGGGGTAGCAATCAGCCCCAGCATTTT. It encodes CASSRGSNQPQHF.